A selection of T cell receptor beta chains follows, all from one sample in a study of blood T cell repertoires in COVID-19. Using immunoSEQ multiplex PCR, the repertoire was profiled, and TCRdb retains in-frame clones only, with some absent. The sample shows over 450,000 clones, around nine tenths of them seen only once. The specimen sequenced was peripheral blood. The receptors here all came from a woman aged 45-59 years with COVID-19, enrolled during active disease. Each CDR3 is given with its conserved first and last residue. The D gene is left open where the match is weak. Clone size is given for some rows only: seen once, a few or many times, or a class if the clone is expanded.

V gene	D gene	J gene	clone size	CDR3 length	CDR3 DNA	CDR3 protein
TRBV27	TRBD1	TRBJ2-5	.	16	TGTGCCAGCAGGCCTCGGGACAGATCCTATCAAGAGACCCAGTACTTC	CASRPRDRSYQETQYF
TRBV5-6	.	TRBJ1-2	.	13	TGTGCCAGCAGCTTGGGGCTCGACAGGTCATACACCTTC	CASSLGLDRSYTF
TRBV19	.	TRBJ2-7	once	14	TGTGCCAGTAGTATTGGGGGGGGCCACTACGAGCAGTACTTC	CASSIGGGHYEQYF
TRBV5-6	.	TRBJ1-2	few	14	TGTGCCAGCAGCCGGTTACAGGATAACTATGGCTACACCTTC	CASSRLQDNYGYTF
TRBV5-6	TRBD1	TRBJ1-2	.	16	TGTGCCAGCAGCTTGGGGACAGGAGGGTCTAACTATGGCTACACCTTC	CASSLGTGGSNYGYTF
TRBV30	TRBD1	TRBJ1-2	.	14	TGTGCCTGGAGTAAGTCCCGACAGGGAGGCGGCTACACCTTC	CAWSKSRQGGGYTF
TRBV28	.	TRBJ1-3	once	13	TGTGCCAGCAACTCCGGGATATTAAACACCATATATTTT	CASNSGILNTIYF
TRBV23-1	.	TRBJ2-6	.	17	TGCGCCAGCAGTCAATCGTCCCTGGGGCCCGGGGCCAACGTCCTGACTTTC	CASSQSSLGPGANVLTF
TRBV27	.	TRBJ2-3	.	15	TGTGCCAGCAGTCTCCCGCCAGGGTACCCAGATACGCAGTATTTT	CASSLPPGYPDTQYF
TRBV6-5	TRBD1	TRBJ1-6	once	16	TGTGCCAGCAGCTACACCGGGACAGGGAGGGTTTCACCCCTCCACTTT	CASSYTGTGRVSPLHF
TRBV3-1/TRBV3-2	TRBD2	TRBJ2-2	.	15	TGTGCCAGCAGCCAACGGGGGGATAACTCCGGGGAGCTGTTTTTT	CASSQRGDNSGELFF
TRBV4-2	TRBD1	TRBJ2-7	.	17	TGTGCCAGCAGCCAAGTCCGGGACAGAGACTTATCCTACGAGCAGTACTTC	CASSQVRDRDLSYEQYF
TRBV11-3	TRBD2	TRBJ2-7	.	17	TGTGCCAGCAGCTTGGGGCTAGCGGGGGGTGTATCCTACGAGCAGTACTTC	CASSLGLAGGVSYEQYF
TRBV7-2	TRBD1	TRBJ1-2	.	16	TGTGCCAGCAGCCATGGAGGGGTACAGGGGCAGAGAGGCTACACCTTC	CASSHGGVQGQRGYTF
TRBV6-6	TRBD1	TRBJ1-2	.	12	TGTGCCAGCCTAAATCGGACAGGTGGCTACACCTTC	CASLNRTGGYTF
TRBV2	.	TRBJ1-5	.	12	TGTGCCAGCACCCTTGGAGGGGAAACCCAGCATTTT	CASTLGGETQHF
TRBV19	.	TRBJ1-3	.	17	TGTGCCAGTAGTATAGATAGCGCGACAGGCTCTGGAAACACCATATATTTT	CASSIDSATGSGNTIYF
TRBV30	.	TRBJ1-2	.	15	TGTGCCTGGAGTCGGGGGGCTCGATCTAACTATGGCTACACCTTC	CAWSRGARSNYGYTF
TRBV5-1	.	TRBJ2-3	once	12	TGCGCCAGCAGGGACAACACAGATACGCAGTATTTT	CASRDNTDTQYF
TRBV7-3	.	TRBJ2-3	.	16	TGTGCCAGCAGCTTAAGGGGAGACCCCTCCACAGATACGCAGTATTTT	CASSLRGDPSTDTQYF
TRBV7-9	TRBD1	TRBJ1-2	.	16	TGTGCCAGCAGCTTAGTGGTTGTGGAACAGGGGTATGGCTACACCTTC	CASSLVVVEQGYGYTF
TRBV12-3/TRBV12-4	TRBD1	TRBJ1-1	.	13	TGTGCCAGCAGGGATGGGACAGGCAATGAAGCTTTCTTT	CASRDGTGNEAFF
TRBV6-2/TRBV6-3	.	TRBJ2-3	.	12	TGTGCCAGCAGCCGCCTGGAGGATACGCAGTATTTT	CASSRLEDTQYF
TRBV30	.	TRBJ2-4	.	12	TGTGCCTGGAGTGTACTCGGGGACATTCAGTACTTC	CAWSVLGDIQYF
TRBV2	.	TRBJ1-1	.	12	TGTGCCAGCAAAGGAGTTAACACTGAAGCTTTCTTT	CASKGVNTEAFF
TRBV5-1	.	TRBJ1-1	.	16	TGCGCCAGCAGCTTGCGGAGGGGCCATCAGAACACTGAAGCTTTCTTT	CASSLRRGHQNTEAFF
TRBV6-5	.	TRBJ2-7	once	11	TGTGCCAGCCAGGTTAACTACGAGCAGTACTTC	CASQVNYEQYF
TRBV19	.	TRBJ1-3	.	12	TGTGCCAGTAGCTTCTCTGGAAACACCATATATTTT	CASSFSGNTIYF
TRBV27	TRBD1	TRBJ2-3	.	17	TGTGCCAGCAGTCCTCTTGGGACAGGGGATGGCACAGATACGCAGTATTTT	CASSPLGTGDGTDTQYF
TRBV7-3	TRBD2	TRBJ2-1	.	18	TGTGCCAGCAGCTTACCCCAACGAAGCGGGGGGGCCGTGGATGAGCAGTTCTTC	CASSLPQRSGGAVDEQFF
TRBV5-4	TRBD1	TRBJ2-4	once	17	TGTGCCAGCAGCTATTTAGGGCTTGGGACAGATAAAAACATTCAGTACTTC	CASSYLGLGTDKNIQYF
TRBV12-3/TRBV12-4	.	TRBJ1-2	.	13	TGTGCCAGCAGTCTGACAGGTAGCTATGGCTACACCTTC	CASSLTGSYGYTF
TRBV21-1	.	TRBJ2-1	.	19	TGTGCCAGCAGCAAATCCCTAGCGGGGGGCATCCACTCCTACAATGAGCAGTTCTTC	CASSKSLAGGIHSYNEQFF
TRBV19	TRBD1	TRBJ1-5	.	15	TGTGCCAGTGCATCCACAGGGGGCGCAAATCAGCCCCAGCATTTT	CASASTGGANQPQHF
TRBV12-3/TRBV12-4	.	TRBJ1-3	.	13	TGTGCCAGCAGTTTTGGCGGGACCAACACCATATATTTT	CASSFGGTNTIYF
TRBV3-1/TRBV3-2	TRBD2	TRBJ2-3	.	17	TGTACCAGCAGCCGGAACACCCTAGCGGGGGGGAGGGATACGCAGTATTTT	CTSSRNTLAGGRDTQYF
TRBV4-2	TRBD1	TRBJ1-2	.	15	TGTGCCAGCAGCCAACAGACAGGGGGCGGCTATGGCTACACCTTC	CASSQQTGGGYGYTF
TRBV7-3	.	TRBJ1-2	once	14	TGTGCCAGCAGCTTAAGGCAGGGGAACTATGGCTACACCTTC	CASSLRQGNYGYTF
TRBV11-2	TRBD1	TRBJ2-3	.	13	TGTGCCAGCAGCTCAACAGGGGCAGATACGCAGTATTTT	CASSSTGADTQYF
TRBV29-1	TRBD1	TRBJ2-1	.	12	TGCAGCGTGGGGACAGGGACGGGTGAGCAGTTCTTC	CSVGTGTGEQFF
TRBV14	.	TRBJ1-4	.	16	TGTGCCAGCAGCCCATTCACGGGTCAACCCCAAGAAAAACTGTTTTTT	CASSPFTGQPQEKLFF
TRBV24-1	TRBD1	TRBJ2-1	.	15	TGTGCCACCAGTGAACCTGGGACAGGGGACAATGAGCAGTTCTTC	CATSEPGTGDNEQFF
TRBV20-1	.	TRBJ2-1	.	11	TGCAGTGCGTCTAGTGCCAATGAGCAGTTCTTC	CSASSANEQFF
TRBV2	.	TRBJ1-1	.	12	TGTGCCAGCACCTTCTTGGGACAAGAAGCTTTCTTT	CASTFLGQEAFF
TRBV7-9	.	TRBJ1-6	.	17	TGTGCCAGCAGCCCAAAGGGGACGGGAGGAAATAATTCACCCCTCCACTTT	CASSPKGTGGNNSPLHF
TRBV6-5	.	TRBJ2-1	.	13	TGTGCCAGCAGTTACTCGCACGGGAATGAGCAGTTCTTC	CASSYSHGNEQFF
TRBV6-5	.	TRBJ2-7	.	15	TGTGCCAGCAGTTACTCGATCCCAGGGTCCTACGAGCAGTACTTC	CASSYSIPGSYEQYF
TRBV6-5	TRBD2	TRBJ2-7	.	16	TGTGCCAGCAGTTCCCCGACTAGCGGGGGGGCCTACGAGCAGTACTTC	CASSSPTSGGAYEQYF
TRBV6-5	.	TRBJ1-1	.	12	TGTGCCAGCAGCCCAGGGGTCTCTGAAGCTTTCTTT	CASSPGVSEAFF